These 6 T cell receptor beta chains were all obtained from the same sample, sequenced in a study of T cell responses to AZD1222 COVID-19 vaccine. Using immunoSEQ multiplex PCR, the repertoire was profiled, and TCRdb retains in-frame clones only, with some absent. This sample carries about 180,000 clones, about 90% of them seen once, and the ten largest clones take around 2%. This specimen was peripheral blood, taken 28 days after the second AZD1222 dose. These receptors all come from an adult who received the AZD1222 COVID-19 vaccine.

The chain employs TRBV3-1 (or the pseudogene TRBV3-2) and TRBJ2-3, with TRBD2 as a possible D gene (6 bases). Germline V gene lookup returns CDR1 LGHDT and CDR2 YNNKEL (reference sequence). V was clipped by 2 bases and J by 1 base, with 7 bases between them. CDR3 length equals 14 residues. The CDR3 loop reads CASSQTGGTDTQYF. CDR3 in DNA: TGTGCCAGCAGCCAAACGGGGGGCACAGATACGCAGTATTTT.

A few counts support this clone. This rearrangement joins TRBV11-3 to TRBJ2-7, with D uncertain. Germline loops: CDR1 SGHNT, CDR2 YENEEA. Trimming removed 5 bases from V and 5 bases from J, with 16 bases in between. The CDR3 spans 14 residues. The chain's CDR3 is CASSGTGYGNEQYF. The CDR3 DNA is TGTGCCAGCAGCGGAACGGGTTATGGAAACGAGCAGTACTTC.

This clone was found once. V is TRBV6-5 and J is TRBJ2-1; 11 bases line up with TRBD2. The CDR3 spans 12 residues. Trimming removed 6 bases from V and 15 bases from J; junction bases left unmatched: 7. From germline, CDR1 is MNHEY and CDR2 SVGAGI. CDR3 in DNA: TGTGCCAGCAGGGATAGCGGGGGGGCCACGTTCTTC. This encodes CASRDSGGATFF.

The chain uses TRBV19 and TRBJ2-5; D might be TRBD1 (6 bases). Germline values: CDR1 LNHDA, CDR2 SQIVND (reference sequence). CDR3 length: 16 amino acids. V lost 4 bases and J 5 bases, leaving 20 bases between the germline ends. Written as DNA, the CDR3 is TGTGCCAGTAGTACCTCGGACAGCCCGGCAGGCGAGACCCAGTACTTC. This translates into CASSTSDSPAGETQYF.

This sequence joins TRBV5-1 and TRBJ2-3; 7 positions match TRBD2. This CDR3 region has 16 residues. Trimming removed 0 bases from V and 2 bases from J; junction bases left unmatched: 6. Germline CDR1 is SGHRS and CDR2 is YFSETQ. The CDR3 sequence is CASSLAAGAPTDTQYF. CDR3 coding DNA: TGCGCCAGCAGCTTGGCCGCGGGAGCCCCCACAGATACGCAGTATTTT.

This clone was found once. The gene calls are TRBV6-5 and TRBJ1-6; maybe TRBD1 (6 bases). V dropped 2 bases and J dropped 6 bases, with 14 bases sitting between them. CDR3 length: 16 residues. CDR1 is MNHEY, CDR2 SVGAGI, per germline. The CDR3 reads CASSYKAGTSNSPLHF. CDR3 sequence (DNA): TGTGCCAGCAGTTACAAAGCCGGGACAAGTAATTCACCCCTCCACTTT.